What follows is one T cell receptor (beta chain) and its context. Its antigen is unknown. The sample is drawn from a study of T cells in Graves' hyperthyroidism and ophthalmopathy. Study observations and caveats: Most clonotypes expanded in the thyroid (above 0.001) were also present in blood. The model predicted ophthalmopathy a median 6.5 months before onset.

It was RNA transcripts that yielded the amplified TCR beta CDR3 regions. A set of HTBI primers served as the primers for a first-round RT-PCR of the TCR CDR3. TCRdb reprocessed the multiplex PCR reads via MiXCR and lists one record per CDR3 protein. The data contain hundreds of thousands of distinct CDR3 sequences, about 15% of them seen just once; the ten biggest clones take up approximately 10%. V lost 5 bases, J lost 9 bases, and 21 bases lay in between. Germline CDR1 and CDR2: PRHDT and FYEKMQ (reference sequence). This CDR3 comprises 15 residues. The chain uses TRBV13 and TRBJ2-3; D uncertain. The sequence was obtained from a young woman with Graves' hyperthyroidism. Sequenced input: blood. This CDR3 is CASSPSGLAMETQYF. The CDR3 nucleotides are TGTGCCAGCAGCCCTTCTGGATTGGCTATGGAAACGCAGTATTTT.